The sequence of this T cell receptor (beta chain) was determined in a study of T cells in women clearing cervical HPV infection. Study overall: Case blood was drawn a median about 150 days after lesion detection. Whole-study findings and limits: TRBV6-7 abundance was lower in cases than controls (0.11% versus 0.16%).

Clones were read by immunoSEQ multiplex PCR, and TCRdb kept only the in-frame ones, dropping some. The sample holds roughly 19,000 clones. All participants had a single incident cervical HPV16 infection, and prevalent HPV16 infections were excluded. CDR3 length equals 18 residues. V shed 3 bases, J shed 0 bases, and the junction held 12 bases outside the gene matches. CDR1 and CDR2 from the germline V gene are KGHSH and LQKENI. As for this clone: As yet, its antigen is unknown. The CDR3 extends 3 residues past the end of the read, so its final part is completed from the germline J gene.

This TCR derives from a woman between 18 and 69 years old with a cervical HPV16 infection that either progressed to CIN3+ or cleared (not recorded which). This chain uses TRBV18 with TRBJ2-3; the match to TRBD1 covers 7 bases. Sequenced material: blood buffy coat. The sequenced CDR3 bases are TGTGCCAGCTCACCCCGTCGAGGGACAGTACCTAGCACAGATACG. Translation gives CASSPRRGTVPSTDT. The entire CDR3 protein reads CASSPRRGTVPSTDTQYF.